Following are 6 T cell receptor beta chains from one sample sequenced in a study of cytomegalovirus exposure and HLA in healthy donors. PCR employed 60 Vbeta and 13 Jbeta primers. TCRdb keeps only in-frame clones here, not all; method: immunoSEQ multiplex PCR. This sample yields about 170,000 clones, of which approximately 85% are seen a single time; around 2.6% belongs to the top ten. Sequences were obtained from PBMCs. Receptors were obtained from a man aged 25 to 45 in good health and CMV-seropositive.

The chain links TRBV27 to TRBJ2-1; TRBD2 matches at 8 bases. The CDR3 has 16 residues. V was clipped by 1 base and J by 7 bases; unmatched bases: 9. The V gene's germline CDR1 is MNHEY and CDR2 SMNVEV (reference sequence). As DNA, the CDR3 is TGTGCCAGCAGTTTATTGGGGAGCGGGAGATCGAATGAGCAGTTCTTC. This translates into CASSLLGSGRSNEQFF.

The chain has TRBV14 and TRBJ1-2; D gene uncertain. This CDR3 region has 13 residues. CDR1 is SGHDN, CDR2 FVKESK, per germline. Trimming left V 1 base short and J 4 bases short, with 7 bases between. CDR3 coding DNA: TGTGCCAGCAGCCAAGCGCGCTTCTATGGCTACACCTTC. Encoded protein: CASSQARFYGYTF. Filled out from reference TRBV14 and TRBJ1-2, the complete variable domain reads EAGVTQFPSHSVIEKGQTVTLRCDPISGHDNLYWYRRVMGKEIKFLLHFVKESKQDESGMPNNRFLAERTGGTYSTLKVQPAELEDSGVYFCASSQARFYGYTFGSGTRLTVV.

The chain carries TRBV7-2 and TRBJ2-2; 8 positions match TRBD2. V was pared by 4 bases and J by 6 bases, with 10 bases of the junction left unmatched. The length of the CDR3 is 16 residues. Germline-derived CDR1 and CDR2 are SGHTA and FQGNSA. The CDR3 loop reads CASSSSWGGRSGELFF. CDR3 bases: TGTGCCAGCAGCTCAAGCTGGGGCGGGAGGTCCGGGGAGCTGTTTTTT.

As DNA, the CDR3 is TGTGCCAGCAGCTTTGGGTTTTACCGAGGCTATGGCTACACCTTC. Residues: CASSFGFYRGYGYTF. The chain couples TRBV7-2 to TRBJ1-2, with D uncertain. The CDR3 consists of 15 residues. The V gene lost 3 bases and the J gene lost 4 bases, with 15 bases spanning the gap. Germline V lookup: CDR1 SGHTA, CDR2 FQGNSA.

The gene calls are TRBV9 and TRBJ1-4; 7 bases are shared with TRBD1. The CDR3 extends over 15 amino acids. The V and J ends lost 3 bases and 5 bases, in that order; junction bases with no gene match: 7. Germline assignment: CDR1 SGDLS and CDR2 YYNGEE. CDR3 DNA: TGTGCCAGCAGCGCCGAGGGGGGACAGAATGAAAAACTGTTTTTT. Protein product: CASSAEGGQNEKLFF.

The chain links TRBV29-1 to TRBJ2-7, with a weak D call TRBD2 (6 bases). Trimming pared 3 bases from V and 6 bases from J, leaving 12 bases between. Looked up from germline, CDR1 is SQVTM and CDR2 is ANQGSEA. There are 12 residues in the CDR3. The CDR3 DNA sequence: TGCAGCGTTGAGGGCGGGATAGGCGAGCAGTACTTC. This translates into CSVEGGIGEQYF.